In its sample, the clone carrying this T cell receptor beta chain was seen many times. Its antigen is undetermined. Germline V CDR1 and CDR2: SNHLY, FYNNEI. The V and J ends lost 5 bases and 7 bases respectively, with 11 bases between them. This CDR3 contains 13 residues. The sample is drawn from a study of CD8+CD57+ T cells in acquired aplastic anemia. For the study at large: Yields of DNA that came from sorted CD4+ and CD8+ cells averaged roughly 3.2 ug. About 10 million reads were obtained on average for healthy donor CD4+ cells.

Study-wide points: Shared by patients and controls, 25 to 35 CD8+ CDR3s were abundant in patients. Patients showed no significant difference from controls in CD8+ Simpson's diversity.

CDR3 and TCR beta VDJ profiling relied on a genomic DNA template. TCRdb re-called the reads through MiXCR, storing one row per CDR3 protein. The profile shows approximately 380,000 distinct CDR3 sequences, under 80% of them singletons. This sequence joins TRBV2 and TRBJ1-4; D not certain. The sample taken for sequencing was sorted CD4+, CD8+, or CD8+CD57+ T cells (not recorded which) from PBMCs. The receptor's source is a human donor in good health, serving as a control. This CDR3 is CASSSTGVEKLFF. The CDR3 nucleotides read TGTGCCAGCAGTTCGACCGGGGTTGAAAAACTGTTTTTT.